The 11 T cell receptor beta chains below were found in one sample sequenced in a study of monozygotic twins with inflammatory bowel disease. Using the 5' RACE reads, TCRdb records one entry per CDR3 protein without DNA. This listing includes about 140,000 distinct CDR3 sequences. Sequencing used blood. These receptors came from a human donor with ulcerative colitis or Crohn's disease, or a healthy co-twin of an affected twin (not recorded which).

This chain joins TRBV12-3 or TRBV12-4 and TRBJ1-6; TCRdb lists TRBD1, though no DNA is available to test this call. This CDR3 contains 15 residues. CDR3 sequence reads: CASRVRDRGNSPLHF.

The chain couples TRBV20-1 to TRBJ2-1; TCRdb outputs TRBD2, but without DNA this stays unchecked. The V gene's germline CDR1 is DFQATT and CDR2 SNEGSKA (reference sequence). The CDR3 has 12 residues. CDR3 residues: CSARDAKREQFF.

The gene calls are TRBV7-2 and TRBJ2-5. The CDR3 sequence is 15 residues long. Germline V gene data show CDR1 as SGHTA and CDR2 as FQGNSA. The CDR3 loop reads CASSLGGSGQETQYF.

The genes are TRBV19 and TRBJ1-5. CDR3 length: 17 amino acids. The germline V gene has CDR1 LNHDA and CDR2 SQIVND (reference sequence). The CDR3 spells CASSPGEGGGGNQPQHF.

The rearrangement links TRBV12-3 or TRBV12-4 to TRBJ2-6. This CDR3 comprises 14 residues. The CDR3 loop is CASSFYSGANVLTF.

The J gene is TRBJ1-4, the V gene TRBV18; TCRdb calls TRBD1, which cannot be checked without DNA. CDR1 and CDR2 from the germline V gene are KGHSH and LQKENI. CDR3 size: 15 residues. CDR3 protein: CASSPETGENEKLFF. Using reference TRBV18 and TRBJ1-4 for the parts outside the CDR3, the full variable domain is NAGVMQNPRHLVRRRGQEARLRCSPMKGHSHVYWYRQLPEEGLKFMVYLQKENIIDESGMPKERFSAEFPKEGPSILRIQQVVRGDSAAYFCASSPETGENEKLFFGSGTQLSVL.

The chain combines TRBV21-1 with TRBJ2-6. TRBV21-1 is a recognized pseudogene. This CDR3 region has 13 residues. The CDR3 region is CAIRPPGANVLTF.

The rearrangement uses TRBV7-6 and TRBJ2-2; no DNA is available, so the TRBD1 call from TCRdb remains unchecked. Germline V gene lookup returns CDR1 SGHVS and CDR2 FNYEAQ. There are 17 residues in the CDR3. The chain's CDR3 is CASSLRGIRANTGELFF.

The chain couples TRBV4-1 to TRBJ2-5. In germline, CDR1 is MGHRA, CDR2 YSYEKL. The CDR3 spans 11 residues. CDR3 region: CASSRDETQYF.

This rearrangement joins TRBV7-2 to TRBJ2-3; TCRdb indicates TRBD1, and absent DNA this call remains unverified. The CDR3 is 19 residues long. Germline loops: CDR1 SGHTA, CDR2 FQGNSA. The CDR3 is CASSLAGTGISLLSNTQYF.

The V and J genes are TRBV5-1 and TRBJ2-1; TCRdb's D call, TRBD1, is unchecked because there is no DNA. Germline V gene data show CDR1 as SGHRS and CDR2 as YFSETQ. The CDR3 is 15 residues long. CDR3 region: CASGDQGWEYNEQFF. Using reference TRBV5-1 and TRBJ2-1 for the parts outside the CDR3, the full variable domain is KAGVTQTPRYLIKTRGQQVTLSCSPISGHRSVSWYQQTPGQGLQFLFEYFSETQRNKGNFPGRFSGRQFSNSRSEMNVSTLELGDSALYLCASGDQGWEYNEQFFGPGTRLTVL.